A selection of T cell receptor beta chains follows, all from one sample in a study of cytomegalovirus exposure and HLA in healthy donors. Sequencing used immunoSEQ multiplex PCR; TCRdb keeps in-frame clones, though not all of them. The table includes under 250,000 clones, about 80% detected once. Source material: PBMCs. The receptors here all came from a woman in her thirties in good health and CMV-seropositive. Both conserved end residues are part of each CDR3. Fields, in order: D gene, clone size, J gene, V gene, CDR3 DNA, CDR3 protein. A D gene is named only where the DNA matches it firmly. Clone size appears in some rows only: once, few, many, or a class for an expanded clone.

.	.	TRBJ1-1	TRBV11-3	TGTGCCAGCAGCCCTAGCGGGGGCCGGAACACTGAAGCTTTCTTT	CASSPSGGRNTEAFF
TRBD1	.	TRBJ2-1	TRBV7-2	TGTGCCAGCAGCCCCTGGACAGGGCGACGTGCCTCCTACAATGAGCAGTTCTTC	CASSPWTGRRASYNEQFF
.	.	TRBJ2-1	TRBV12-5	TGTGCTAGTACGCGGCCTTACTCCTACAATGAGCAGTTCTTC	CASTRPYSYNEQFF
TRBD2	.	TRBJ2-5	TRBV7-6	TGTGCCAGCAGCTGGGGACTAGCGGTCCAAGAGACCCAGTACTTC	CASSWGLAVQETQYF
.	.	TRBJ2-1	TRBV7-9	TGTGCCAGCAGCTTAGCGGGGGGTCTAGGGTACAATGAGCAGTTCTTC	CASSLAGGLGYNEQFF
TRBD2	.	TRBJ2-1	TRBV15	TGTGCCACCAGCAGGGCCAATTTACTAGCGGGTTACCACAATGAGCAGTTCTTC	CATSRANLLAGYHNEQFF
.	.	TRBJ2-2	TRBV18	TGTGCCAGCTCACCGCGACAGGAATCACGCACCGGGGAGCTGTTTTTT	CASSPRQESRTGELFF
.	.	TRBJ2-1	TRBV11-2	TGTGCCAGCAGCTTATGGGTGGGAGCTTCGTCCTCCTACAATGAGCAGTTCTTC	CASSLWVGASSSYNEQFF
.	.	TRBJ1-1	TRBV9	TGTGCCAGCAGCGTAGGGGGGGACACTGAAGCTTTCTTT	CASSVGGDTEAFF
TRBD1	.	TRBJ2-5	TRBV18	TGTGCCAGCTCACCCGGGACAGGGGAGGAGACCCAGTACTTC	CASSPGTGEETQYF
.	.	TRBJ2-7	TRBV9	TGTGCCAGCAGCGTAACTCAGGGATACGAGCAGTACTTC	CASSVTQGYEQYF
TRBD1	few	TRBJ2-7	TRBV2	TGTGCCATAGAGACAGGGGGCAGGTACGAGCAGTACTTC	CAIETGGRYEQYF
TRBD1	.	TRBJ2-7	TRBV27	TGTGCCAGCAGTCTGCTGGACAGGGTGGCTTACGAGCAGTACTTC	CASSLLDRVAYEQYF
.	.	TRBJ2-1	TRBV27	TGTGCCAGCAGTTTCGGCTCCTACAATGAGCAGTTCTTC	CASSFGSYNEQFF
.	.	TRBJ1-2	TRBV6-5	TGTGCCAGCAGCTTCCAGGGAAACTATGGCTACACCTTC	CASSFQGNYGYTF
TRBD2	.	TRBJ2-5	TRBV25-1	TGTGCCAGCGGGCGGGCAGGGAGGGTAGAGACCCAGTACTTC	CASGRAGRVETQYF
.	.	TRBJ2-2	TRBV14	TGTGCCAGCAGCCAAAGTACATTTTTTGAGCTGTTTTTT	CASSQSTFFELFF
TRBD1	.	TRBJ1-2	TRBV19	TGTGCCAGTAGTATAACCGGGACAGGGAGGTCTAACTATGGCTACACCTTC	CASSITGTGRSNYGYTF
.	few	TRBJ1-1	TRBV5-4	TGTGCCAGCAGCTTGGTGACGGGGGGGATGAACACTGAAGCTTTCTTT	CASSLVTGGMNTEAFF
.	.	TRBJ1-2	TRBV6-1	TGTGCCAGCAGTGGATTAAAGTTCGGTTATCGGGGCTACACCTTC	CASSGLKFGYRGYTF
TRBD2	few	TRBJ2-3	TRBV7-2	TGTGCCAGCAGCCTGACTAGCGGGGACTTCACAGATACGCAGTATTTT	CASSLTSGDFTDTQYF
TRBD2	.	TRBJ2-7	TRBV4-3	TGCGCCAGCAGCCAAGGGACGACTAGCGGGAGAACATACGAGCAGTACTTC	CASSQGTTSGRTYEQYF
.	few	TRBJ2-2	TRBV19	TGTGTCGCCAGGGGATTGAACACCGGGGAGCTGTTTTTT	CVARGLNTGELFF
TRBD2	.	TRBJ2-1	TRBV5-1	TGCGCCAGCAGCTTCGGGACTAGCGGTTCCTACAATGAGCAGTTCTTC	CASSFGTSGSYNEQFF
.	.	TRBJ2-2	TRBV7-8	TGTGCCAGCAGCTCTAGCCGAAACACCGGGGAGCTGTTTTTT	CASSSSRNTGELFF
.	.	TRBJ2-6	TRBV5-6	TGTGCCAGCAGCGACAGGGACTCGACTGGGGCCAACGTCCTGACTTTC	CASSDRDSTGANVLTF
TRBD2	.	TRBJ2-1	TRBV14	TGTGCCAGCAGCCAAGAATTGGGTTACGGGGGGATAGAGTTCTTC	CASSQELGYGGIEFF
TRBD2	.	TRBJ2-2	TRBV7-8	TGTGCCAGCAGTCAACACCCACTAGCGGGGGGCCAGTTATCAGCCGGGGAGCTGTTTTTT	CASSQHPLAGGQLSAGELFF
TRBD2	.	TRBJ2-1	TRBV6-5	TGTGCCAGCAGTAGCGGGGGGGGATACAATGAGCAGTTCTTC	CASSSGGGYNEQFF
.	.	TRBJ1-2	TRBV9	TGTGCCAGCAGCGGAGAGGACAGCTATGGCTACACCTTC	CASSGEDSYGYTF
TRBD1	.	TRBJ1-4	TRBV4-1	TGCGCCAGCAGCCACGCTTCGGACAGGGCTAATGAAAAACTGTTTTTT	CASSHASDRANEKLFF
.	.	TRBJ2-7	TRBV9	TGTGCCAGCAGCGTATTTGAGGGTTACGAGCAGTACTTC	CASSVFEGYEQYF
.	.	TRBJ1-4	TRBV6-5	TGTGCCAGCAGCCTAAGGGGGTCCGATAATGAAAAACTGTTTTTT	CASSLRGSDNEKLFF
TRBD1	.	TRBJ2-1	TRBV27	TGTGCCAGCAGCCGAACCGATTTACCGGGACAGGGGACCAATGAGCAGTTCTTC	CASSRTDLPGQGTNEQFF
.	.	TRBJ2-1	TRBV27	TGTGCCAGCAGTTACGGGACACACAATGAGCAGTTCTTC	CASSYGTHNEQFF
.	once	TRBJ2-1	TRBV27	TGTGCCAGCAGTTCCTTGGTGGCTTACAATGAGCAGTTCTTC	CASSSLVAYNEQFF
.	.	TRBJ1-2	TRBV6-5	TGTGCCAGCAGTGAGGTTGGCGGGGGGGGTGGCTACACCTTC	CASSEVGGGGGYTF
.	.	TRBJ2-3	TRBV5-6	TGTGCCAGCAGCAAACAGGGTAGAGATACGCAGTATTTT	CASSKQGRDTQYF
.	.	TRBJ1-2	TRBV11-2	TGTGCCAGCAGCTCCCTAGACGCAGATGGCTACACCTTC	CASSSLDADGYTF
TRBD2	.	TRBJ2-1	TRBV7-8	TGTGCCAGCAGCCCCAGACTCCGGACTAGCGGGAGGCATGAGCAGTTCTTC	CASSPRLRTSGRHEQFF
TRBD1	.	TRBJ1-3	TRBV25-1	TGTGCCAGCAGTGAAGGGACAGGGGACCTCTTCTCTGGAAACACCATATATTTT	CASSEGTGDLFSGNTIYF
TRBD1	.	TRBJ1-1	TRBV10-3	TGTGCCATCAGCGGACAGGCGAACACTGAAGCTTTCTTT	CAISGQANTEAFF
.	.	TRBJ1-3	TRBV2	TGTGCCAGCAGTGACTGGCTGCCAAGGACAGCATCCTCTGGAAACACCATATATTTT	CASSDWLPRTASSGNTIYF
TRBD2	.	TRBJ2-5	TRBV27	TGTGCCAGCACCGCGCGACTAGCGGGAAGTGAGACCCAGTACTTC	CASTARLAGSETQYF
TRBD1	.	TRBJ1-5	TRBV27	TGTGCCAGCAGTTTAGAGGGGACAGGGGATCAGCCCCAGCATTTT	CASSLEGTGDQPQHF
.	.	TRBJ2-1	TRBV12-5	TGTGCTAGTGGCCCGCGGGGTAGGGATTACAATGAGCAGTTCTTC	CASGPRGRDYNEQFF
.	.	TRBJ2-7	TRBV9	TGTGCCAGCAGCGTCCTTGCGGGATCCTACGAGCAGTACTTC	CASSVLAGSYEQYF
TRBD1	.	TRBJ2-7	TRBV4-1	TGCGCCAGCAGCGTTGACAGGGCCTACGAGCAGTACTTC	CASSVDRAYEQYF
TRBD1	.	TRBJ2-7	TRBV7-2	TGTGCCAGCAGCCTCGACAGGGGCGTCAACTACGAGCAGTACTTC	CASSLDRGVNYEQYF
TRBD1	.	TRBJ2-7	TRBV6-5	TGTGCCAGCAGTGCGGACAGGGACTACGAGCAGTACTTC	CASSADRDYEQYF
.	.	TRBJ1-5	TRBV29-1	TGCAGCGTTGCGGGGGGGGTCGGCAATCAGCCCCAGCATTTT	CSVAGGVGNQPQHF
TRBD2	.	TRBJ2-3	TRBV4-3	TGCGCCAGCAGCCGAGTCCTAGCGGGGGCCCACCCACCGGGAGATACGCAGTATTTT	CASSRVLAGAHPPGDTQYF
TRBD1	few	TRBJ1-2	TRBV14	TGTGCCAGCAGCCAACAAGGGACAGGGGGCGATGGCTACACCTTC	CASSQQGTGGDGYTF
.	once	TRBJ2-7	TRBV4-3	TGCGCCAGCAGCCAAGATAGGGCAGGGCCCCCCTACGAGCAGTACTTC	CASSQDRAGPPYEQYF